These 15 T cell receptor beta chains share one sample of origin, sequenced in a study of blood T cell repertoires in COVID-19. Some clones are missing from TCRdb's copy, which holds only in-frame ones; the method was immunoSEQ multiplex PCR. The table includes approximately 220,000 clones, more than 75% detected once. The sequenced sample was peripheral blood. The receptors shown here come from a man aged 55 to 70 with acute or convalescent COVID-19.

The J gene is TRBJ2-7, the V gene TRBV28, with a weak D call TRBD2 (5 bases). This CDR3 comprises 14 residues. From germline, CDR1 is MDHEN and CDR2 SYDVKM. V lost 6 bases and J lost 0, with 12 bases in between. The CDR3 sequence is CASSRAGNSYEQYF. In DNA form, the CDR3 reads TGTGCCAGCAGCCGGGCCGGGAACTCCTACGAGCAGTACTTC.

DNA for the CDR3: TGTGCCACCGCTAGGCGAGGGCAGAGCAATCAGCCCCAGCATTTT. This codes for CATARRGQSNQPQHF. This chain uses TRBV19 with TRBJ1-5; D not resolved. CDR3 length: 15 amino acids. Germline assignment: CDR1 LNHDA and CDR2 SQIVND (reference sequence). The germline V and J ends were trimmed by 10 bases and 1 base, with 17 bases remaining between them.

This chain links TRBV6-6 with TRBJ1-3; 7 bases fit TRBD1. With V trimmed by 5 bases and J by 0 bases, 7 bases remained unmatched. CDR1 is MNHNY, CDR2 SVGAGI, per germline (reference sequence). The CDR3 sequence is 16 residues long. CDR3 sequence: CASSPPGGSSGNTIYF. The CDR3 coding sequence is TGTGCCAGCAGTCCCCCAGGGGGAAGCTCTGGAAACACCATATATTTT.

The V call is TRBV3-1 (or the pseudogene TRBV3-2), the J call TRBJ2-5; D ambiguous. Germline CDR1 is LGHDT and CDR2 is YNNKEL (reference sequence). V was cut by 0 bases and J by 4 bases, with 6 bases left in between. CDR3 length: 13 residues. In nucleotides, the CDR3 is TGTGCCAGCAGCCAAGAGCGAAGAGAGACCCAGTACTTC. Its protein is CASSQERRETQYF.

The CDR3 nucleotides read TGCGCCAGCAGTGAGGCTAGCGGGGGGCTCTCCTACAATGAGCAGTTCTTC. This encodes CASSEASGGLSYNEQFF. V usage is TRBV10-2 and J usage is TRBJ2-1; 11 nucleotides line up with TRBD2. Germline CDR1 reads WSHSY; CDR2 reads SAAADI. The CDR3 covers 17 residues. J was trimmed by 0 bases and V by 2 bases; bases with no gene match: 3.

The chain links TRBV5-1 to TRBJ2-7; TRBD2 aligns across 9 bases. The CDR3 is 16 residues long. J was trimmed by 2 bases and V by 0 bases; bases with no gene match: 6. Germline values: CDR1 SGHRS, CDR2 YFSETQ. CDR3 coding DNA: TGCGCCAGCAGCTTGGCCCCGATAGCGGGAGCCTACGAGCAGTACTTC. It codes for CASSLAPIAGAYEQYF. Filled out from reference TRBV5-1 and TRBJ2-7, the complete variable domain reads KAGVTQTPRYLIKTRGQQVTLSCSPISGHRSVSWYQQTPGQGLQFLFEYFSETQRNKGNFPGRFSGRQFSNSRSEMNVSTLELGDSALYLCASSLAPIAGAYEQYFGPGTRLTVT.

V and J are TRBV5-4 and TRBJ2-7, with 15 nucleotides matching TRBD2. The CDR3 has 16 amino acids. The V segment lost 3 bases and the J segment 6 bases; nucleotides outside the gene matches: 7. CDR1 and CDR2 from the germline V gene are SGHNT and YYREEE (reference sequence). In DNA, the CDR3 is TGTGCCAGCAGCTCAGGGACTAGCGGGGGGCAGGGCGAGCAGTACTTC. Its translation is CASSSGTSGGQGEQYF.

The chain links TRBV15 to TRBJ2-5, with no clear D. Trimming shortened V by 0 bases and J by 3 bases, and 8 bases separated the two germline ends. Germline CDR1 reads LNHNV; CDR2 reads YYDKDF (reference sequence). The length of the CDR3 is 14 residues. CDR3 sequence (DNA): TGTGCCACCAGCAGAGATCGAGCCAAAGAGACCCAGTACTTC. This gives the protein CATSRDRAKETQYF.

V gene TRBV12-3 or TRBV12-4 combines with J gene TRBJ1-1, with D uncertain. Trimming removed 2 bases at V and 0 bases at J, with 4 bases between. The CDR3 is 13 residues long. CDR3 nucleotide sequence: TGTGCCAGCAGTTTATTATTGAACACTGAAGCTTTCTTT. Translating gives CASSLLLNTEAFF.

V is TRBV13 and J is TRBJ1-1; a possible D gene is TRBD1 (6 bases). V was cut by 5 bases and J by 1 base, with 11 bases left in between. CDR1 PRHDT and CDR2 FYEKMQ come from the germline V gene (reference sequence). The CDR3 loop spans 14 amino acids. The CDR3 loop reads CASSLRRGNTEAFF. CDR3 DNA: TGTGCCAGCAGCCTGCGCAGGGGGAACACTGAAGCTTTCTTT.

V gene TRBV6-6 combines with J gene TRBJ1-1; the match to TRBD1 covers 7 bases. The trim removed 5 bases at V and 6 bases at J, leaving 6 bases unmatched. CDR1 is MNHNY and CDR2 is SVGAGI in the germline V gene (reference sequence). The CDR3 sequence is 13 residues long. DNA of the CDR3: TGTGCCAGCAGTCCGACAGGGAGGCCTGAAGCTTTCTTT. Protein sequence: CASSPTGRPEAFF.

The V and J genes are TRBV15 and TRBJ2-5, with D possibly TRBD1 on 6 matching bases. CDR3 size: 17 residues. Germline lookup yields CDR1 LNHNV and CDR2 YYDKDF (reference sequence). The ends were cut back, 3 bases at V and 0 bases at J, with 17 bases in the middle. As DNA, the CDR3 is TGTGCCACCAGCAGGGATGTTTGGGGGCTGAACCAAGAGACCCAGTACTTC. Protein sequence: CATSRDVWGLNQETQYF.

CDR3 sequence: CATSDLQAGSYEQYF. CDR3 coding DNA: TGTGCCACCAGTGATTTGCAGGCAGGCTCCTACGAGCAGTACTTC. The chain recombines TRBV24-1 with TRBJ2-7; no reliable D call. The V end was cut by 0 bases, the J end by 0 bases, with 8 bases between. This CDR3 is built from 15 residues. Germline-derived CDR1 and CDR2 are KGHDR and SFDVKD.

CDR3 DNA sequence: TGTGCCAGCAGTTATGGAAAGGGCAGGGGGCAACCTGAAGCTTTCTTT. This encodes CASSYGKGRGQPEAFF. The rearrangement uses TRBV6-5 and TRBJ1-1; 8 nucleotides align to TRBD1. CDR1 and CDR2 (germline): MNHEY, SVGAGI. The CDR3 contains 16 residues. Trimming cost V 3 bases and J 6 bases; bases outside gene matches: 12.

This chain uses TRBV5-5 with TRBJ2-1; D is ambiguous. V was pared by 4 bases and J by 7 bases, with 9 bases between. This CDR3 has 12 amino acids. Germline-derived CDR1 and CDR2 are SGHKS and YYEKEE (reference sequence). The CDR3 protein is CASSPVGNEQFF. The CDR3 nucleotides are TGTGCCAGCAGCCCAGTCGGGAATGAGCAGTTCTTC.